This entry lists 29 T cell receptor beta chains sequenced from one sample in a study of neurological immune-mediated disorders. One entry per CDR3 protein results from TCRdb running MiXCR on the 5' RACE reads. The repertoire includes about 60,000 distinct CDR3 sequences, roughly 10% of them detected once, and about an eighth sits in the top ten. Indicated time point: longitudinal time-point 2. Sequencing was carried out using PBMCs. The receptors shown here come from a man aged 30 to 45 in good health.

This clonotype was counted many times. The chain recombines TRBV5-1 with TRBJ2-5; maybe TRBD1 (5 bases). There are 13 residues in the CDR3. Germline CDR1 is SGHRS and CDR2 is YFSETQ. V was cut by 0 bases and J by 4 bases, with 7 bases left in between. The CDR3 region is CASSLGQRETQYF. The CDR3, as DNA: TGCGCCAGCAGCTTGGGACAGAGAGAGACCCAGTACTTC.

In this sample, this clonotype turned up many times. V and J are TRBV7-2 and TRBJ2-1, with unresolved D. Germline V lookup: CDR1 SGHTA, CDR2 FQGNSA. Trimming removed 5 bases from V and 3 bases from J, with 11 bases in between. The CDR3 loop spans 14 amino acids. CDR3 bases: TGTGCCAGCAGCCCACCCACGGACTACAATGAGCAGTTCTTC. It codes for CASSPPTDYNEQFF.

This clonotype was recorded at least ten times. The chain has TRBV5-1 and TRBJ2-5; 7 nucleotides agree with TRBD2. This CDR3 is built from 16 residues. Per germline, CDR1 SGHRS and CDR2 YFSETQ. J was trimmed by 3 bases and V by 1 base; bases with no gene match: 9. CDR3 loop: CASSLSIAAGEETQYF. CDR3 in DNA: TGCGCCAGCAGCTTGAGTATCGCCGCGGGAGAAGAGACCCAGTACTTC.

This clonotype was counted ten times or more. V gene TRBV19 combines with J gene TRBJ2-5, with 11 bases matching TRBD2. The junction had 5 bases not matched to a gene; V was cut back by 5 bases and J by 3 bases. Germline CDR1 is LNHDA and CDR2 is SQIVND (reference sequence). The CDR3 consists of 15 residues. The CDR3 loop is CASSFPTSGEETQYF. Here the CDR3 DNA reads TGTGCCAGTAGTTTTCCGACTAGCGGGGAAGAGACCCAGTACTTC.

This clonotype was recorded only once. A much more abundant neighbour one base away suggests this may be a read error. V is TRBV2 and J is TRBJ1-1; D is perhaps TRBD1 (6 bases). The CDR3 covers 10 residues. Per the germline V gene, CDR1 is SNHLY and CDR2 is FYNNEI. CDR3 protein: CARRGTEAYF. The DNA for the CDR3 is TGTGCCAGGAGGGGGACTGAAGCTTACTTT.

This clonotype was counted many times. This rearrangement joins TRBV12-3 or TRBV12-4 to TRBJ2-2; D gene ambiguous. CDR3 size: 15 residues. V dropped 1 base and J dropped 1 base, with 7 bases sitting between them. The CDR3: CASSLVRLNTGELFF. DNA of the CDR3: TGTGCCAGCAGTTTAGTACGGTTGAACACCGGGGAGCTGTTTTTT.

There are many counts of this clonotype. The chain employs TRBV20-1 and TRBJ2-7; D unclear. Trimming removed 4 bases at V and 0 bases at J, with 10 bases between. This CDR3 comprises 13 residues. Germline V gene lookup returns CDR1 DFQATT and CDR2 SNEGSKA (reference sequence). The CDR3 is CSANDVGSYEQYF. In DNA form, the CDR3 reads TGCAGTGCTAACGACGTGGGCTCCTACGAGCAGTACTTC.

The sample holds many counts of this clonotype. V is TRBV27 and J is TRBJ2-1; 8 bases are shared with TRBD1. This CDR3 is built from 15 residues. V lost 6 bases, J lost 7 bases, and 11 bases stayed unmatched. Looked up from germline, CDR1 is MNHEY and CDR2 is SMNVEV (reference sequence). Here the CDR3 reads CASSLDRDPSNEQFF. The DNA for the CDR3 is TGTGCCAGCAGCCTGGACAGGGATCCCTCTAATGAGCAGTTCTTC.

This clonotype has at least ten counts. The chain is built from TRBV7-8 and TRBJ1-4; D unclear. CDR1 and CDR2 (germline): SGHVS, FQNEAQ. Trimming removed 5 bases from V and 2 bases from J, with 12 bases in between. The CDR3 has 15 residues. The CDR3, as DNA: TGTGCCAGCAGCCGCAGGCCTGCCACTAATGAAAAACTGTTTTTT. Amino acid sequence: CASSRRPATNEKLFF.

Ten or more counts support this clonotype. The chain uses TRBV10-3 and TRBJ2-1; 7 bases are shared with TRBD1. The V and J ends lost 3 bases and 3 bases, in that order; junction bases with no gene match: 8. The CDR3 spans 16 residues. Germline CDR1 reads ENHRY; CDR2 reads SYGVKD. The CDR3 loop reads CAISDKQGTVYNEQFF. In nucleotides, the CDR3 is TGTGCCATCAGTGACAAACAGGGGACGGTCTACAATGAGCAGTTCTTC.

This clonotype was seen many times. The chain uses TRBV9 and TRBJ2-3; 9 bases agree with TRBD2. Germline values: CDR1 SGDLS, CDR2 YYNGEE. V was clipped by 0 bases and J by 4 bases; unmatched bases: 9. The length of the CDR3 is 17 residues. CDR3 in amino acids: CASSVDGRIAGADTQYF. CDR3 in DNA: TGTGCCAGCAGCGTAGATGGTCGAATAGCGGGAGCAGATACGCAGTATTTT.

This clonotype showed up many times. This sequence joins TRBV11-2 and TRBJ2-1; 13 nucleotides agree with TRBD2. CDR1 and CDR2 (germline): SGHAT, FQNNGV. The CDR3 has 16 residues. V lost 1 base and J lost 6; bases outside the gene matches: 3. In nucleotides, the CDR3 is TGTGCCAGCAGCTTAGTTTGGACTAGCGGGAGCAATGAGCAGTTCTTC. Amino acid sequence: CASSLVWTSGSNEQFF.

Many counts were recorded for this clonotype. The chain employs TRBV10-3 and TRBJ2-5; TRBD1 might be the D (6 bases). Deletions cut 10 bases from V and 1 base from J, with 19 bases between. Germline V gene lookup returns CDR1 ENHRY and CDR2 SYGVKD. This CDR3 comprises 15 residues. The CDR3 region has the DNA TGTGCCACCCTAGGGGCAGGGGAGCCCCAAGAGACCCAGTACTTC. It codes for CATLGAGEPQETQYF.

This chain uses TRBV7-2 with TRBJ2-5, with D possibly TRBD2 on 6 matching bases. There are 17 residues in the CDR3. Germline V lookup: CDR1 SGHTA, CDR2 FQGNSA. The V gene lost 2 bases and the J gene lost 5 bases, with 21 bases spanning the gap. The CDR3 reads CASSLNGMVTRGETQYF. The DNA for the CDR3 is TGTGCCAGCAGCTTAAACGGGATGGTGACTAGGGGTGAGACCCAGTACTTC.

This clonotype was picked up many times. The chain couples TRBV4-3 to TRBJ2-2; tentative D call: TRBD2 (6 bases). Per germline, CDR1 LGHNA and CDR2 YSLEER. Trimming shortened V by 3 bases and J by 8 bases, and 16 bases separated the two germline ends. This CDR3 comprises 15 residues. For the CDR3, the DNA is TGCGCCAGCAGCCAGACTAGAATCCTGTCGGGGGAGCTGTTTTTT. Residues: CASSQTRILSGELFF.

This clonotype occurred many times. The chain has TRBV28 and TRBJ1-1, with a possible D match to TRBD1 (6 bases). CDR3 length: 14 amino acids. V lost 5 bases, J lost 12 bases, and 22 bases lay in between. Germline CDR1 MDHEN, CDR2 SYDVKM. The CDR3 region has the DNA TGTGCCAGCAGTATGGCCGGGACACTCGATAAAACTTTCTTT. It is translated as CASSMAGTLDKTFF.

This clonotype was seen many times. V and J are TRBV28 and TRBJ2-7; 7 positions agree with TRBD1. J lost 4 bases, V lost 4 bases, and 7 bases had no gene match. The CDR3 has 14 residues. Germline CDR1 reads MDHEN; CDR2 reads SYDVKM. The CDR3 reads CASSSVQGRYEQYF. Written as DNA, the CDR3 is TGTGCCAGCAGTTCCGTACAGGGGCGATACGAGCAGTACTTC.

This clonotype was observed at least ten times. The chain is built from TRBV9 and TRBJ2-1; 7 nucleotides agree with TRBD2. The germline gives CDR1 SGDLS, CDR2 YYNGEE. J gave up 7 bases and V 1 base, and 5 bases lay outside the gene matches. The CDR3 is made up of 14 amino acids. For the CDR3, the DNA is TGTGCCAGCAGCGTACCGACCGGGAGGAATGAGCAGTTCTTC. Translating gives CASSVPTGRNEQFF. The whole variable domain, filled in from reference TRBV9 and TRBJ2-1, reads DSGVTQTPKHLITATGQRVTLRCSPRSGDLSVYWYQQSLDQGLQFLIQYYNGEERAKGNILERFSAQQFPDLHSELNLSSLELGDSALYFCASSVPTGRNEQFFGPGTRLTVL.

This clonotype was seen ten or more times. The rearrangement joins TRBV29-1 to TRBJ2-3; D perhaps matches TRBD2 (5 bases). Looked up from germline, CDR1 is SQVTM and CDR2 is ANQGSEA. The germline V and J ends were trimmed by 4 bases and 4 bases, with 6 bases remaining between them. The CDR3 has 11 residues. Written as DNA, the CDR3 is TGCAGCGTTGCCGGGGCAGATACGCAGTATTTT. Translation gives CSVAGADTQYF.

This clonotype came up many times. This chain joins TRBV6-5 and TRBJ2-5; possibly TRBD2 for D (6 bases). V lost 4 bases and J 4 bases, leaving 10 bases between the germline ends. Per germline, CDR1 MNHEY and CDR2 SVGAGI. The CDR3 has 13 amino acids. The CDR3 loop is CASSFDGGETQYF. The CDR3 DNA reads TGTGCCAGCAGTTTCGACGGGGGAGAGACCCAGTACTTC.

This chain uses TRBV3-1 with TRBJ2-7, with 10 bases that match TRBD2. CDR3 length: 16 amino acids. Germline V CDR1 and CDR2: LGHDT, YNNKEL (reference sequence). The V and J ends lost 3 bases and 2 bases, in that order; junction bases with no gene match: 7. For the CDR3, the DNA is TGTGCCAGCAGCCAGGGGCGCACTAGCGGGACCTACGAGCAGTACTTC. This encodes CASSQGRTSGTYEQYF.

This clonotype was found many times. The CDR3 here is CATSPGTPSYNEQFF. The DNA for the CDR3 is TGTGCCACCAGCCCAGGGACACCTTCCTACAATGAGCAGTTCTTC. The V and J genes are TRBV24-1 and TRBJ2-1; D possibly corresponds to TRBD1 (6 bases). V was clipped by 7 bases and J by 1 base, with 13 bases between them. Germline lookup yields CDR1 KGHDR and CDR2 SFDVKD. This CDR3 spans 15 amino acids.

This clonotype came up many times. This chain uses TRBV5-1 with TRBJ2-3, with TRBD2 matching 11 bases. Trimming cost V 4 bases and J 7 bases; bases outside gene matches: 29. The length of the CDR3 is 22 residues. Germline assignment: CDR1 SGHRS and CDR2 YFSETQ. CDR3 DNA: TGCGCCAGCAGCCAAACCGTACCGGCACTAGCGGGAGACAATAGGTGGAAAAATACGCAGTATTTT. Translating it yields CASSQTVPALAGDNRWKNTQYF.

As regards this clonotype: This may stem from a read error, because a much larger clone lies one nucleotide away. This chain connects TRBV12-3 or TRBV12-4 to TRBJ2-3; 8 bases line up with TRBD2. There are 12 residues in the CDR3. With V trimmed by 7 bases and J by 11 bases, 8 bases remained unmatched. Written as DNA, the CDR3 is TGTGCCAGCATTTACCCCGGGACTAGGCAGTATTTT. Encoded protein: CASIYPGTRQYF.

In this sample, this clonotype turned up many times. The rearrangement links TRBV11-1 to TRBJ1-2, with no clear D. The CDR3 extends over 13 amino acids. Germline CDR1 reads SGHAT; CDR2 reads FQDESV (reference sequence). Trimming left V 5 bases short and J 4 bases short, with 11 bases between. This CDR3 is CASSQEDGYGYTF. The CDR3, as DNA: TGTGCCAGCAGCCAAGAGGATGGCTATGGCTACACCTTC.

The rearrangement joins TRBV25-1 to TRBJ1-2; no reliable D call. Germline loops: CDR1 MGHDK, CDR2 SYGVNS. This CDR3 has 15 residues. V was clipped by 6 bases and J by 8 bases, with 22 bases between them. CDR3: CASSQRIGQDGGYTF. CDR3 nucleotide sequence: TGTGCCAGCAGCCAGCGAATTGGCCAGGATGGGGGCTACACCTTC.

This clonotype appeared many times. The chain employs TRBV7-9 and TRBJ1-2; tentative D call: TRBD1 (6 bases). The ends were cut back, 3 bases at V and 4 bases at J, with 18 bases in the middle. The CDR3 loop spans 16 amino acids. Per the germline V gene, CDR1 is SEHNR and CDR2 is FQNEAQ (reference sequence). In DNA, the CDR3 is TGTGCCAGCAGCTTTTCTGGGTCAGGGGACATCTATGGCTACACCTTC. Its translation: CASSFSGSGDIYGYTF.

This clonotype has a handful of counts. The rearrangement links TRBV12-3 or TRBV12-4 to TRBJ1-4; D gene uncertain. Trimming took 4 bases from V and 4 from J, leaving 7 bases between them. The length of the CDR3 is 13 residues. The CDR3 DNA reads as TGTGCCAGCAGTTCCGATGATAATGAAAAACTGTTTTTT. It is translated as CASSSDDNEKLFF.

This clonotype was counted many times. The V call is TRBV12-3 or TRBV12-4, the J call TRBJ1-1; D is uncertain. This CDR3 has 13 residues. The V end was cut by 5 bases, the J end by 5 bases, with 12 bases between. CDR3 DNA sequence: TGTGCCAGCAGTAAAACCCGACGGACTGAAGCTTTCTTT. This translates into CASSKTRRTEAFF.